This entry lists 9 T cell receptor beta chains sequenced from one sample in a study of T cell responses to AZD1222 COVID-19 vaccine. The protocol was immunoSEQ multiplex PCR, while the TCRdb copy is restricted to in-frame clones and leaves out a portion. This sample has 70,000 to 90,000 clones, with about 84% found just once. Material: peripheral blood, obtained on day 0 of AZD1222 vaccination. These receptor sequences come from an adult in good health.

In this sample, this clone turned up a few times. The V call is TRBV19, the J call TRBJ1-3, with D possibly being TRBD1 (5 bases). Germline loops: CDR1 LNHDA, CDR2 SQIVND (reference sequence). The CDR3 has 13 amino acids. The V gene lost 10 bases and the J gene lost 4 bases, with 14 bases spanning the gap. CDR3 bases: TGTGCCACCGTGACGGGGACGGGAAACACCATATATTTT. It specifies CATVTGTGNTIYF.

V and J are TRBV2 and TRBJ1-5; D uncertain. The CDR3 runs 14 residues. Trimming shortened V by 2 bases and J by 7 bases, and 12 bases separated the two germline ends. Germline V gives CDR1 SNHLY, CDR2 FYNNEI. The CDR3 spells CASSEILGGQPQHF. The DNA for the CDR3 is TGTGCCAGCAGTGAAATCTTAGGTGGCCAGCCCCAGCATTTT.

CDR3 residues: CASSPTGPEQYF. CDR3 in DNA: TGTGCCAGCAGCCCAACAGGGCCGGAGCAGTACTTC. This chain uses TRBV7-9 with TRBJ2-7; tentatively, D is TRBD1 (6 bases). The V gene lost 5 bases and the J gene lost 7 bases, with 12 bases spanning the gap. Germline V gene sequence: CDR1 SEHNR, CDR2 FQNEAQ (reference sequence). CDR3 length: 12 residues.

The chain combines TRBV7-3 with TRBJ1-2; TRBD1 aligns across 7 bases. The CDR3 is 13 amino acids. Trimming cost V 7 bases and J 9 bases; bases outside gene matches: 11. CDR1 is SGHTA, CDR2 FQGTGA, per germline. In nucleotides, the CDR3 is TGTGCCAGCACCGTCCGACAGGGCGGTAGCTACACCTTC. As protein: CASTVRQGGSYTF.

V gene TRBV7-2 combines with J gene TRBJ1-3; D is possibly TRBD1 (5 bases). From germline, CDR1 is SGHTA and CDR2 FQGNSA. CDR3 length equals 15 residues. V shed 5 bases and J shed 5 bases, with 16 bases lying between them. The CDR3: CASSPTQGLRNTIYF. Written as DNA, the CDR3 is TGTGCCAGCAGCCCTACTCAGGGTTTGAGAAACACCATATATTTT.

The chain couples TRBV19 to TRBJ1-2; TRBD1 matches 8 bases. With 3 bases clipped from V and 8 bases from J, the junction kept 5 bases outside the gene matches. This CDR3 is built from 13 residues. The germline CDR1 and CDR2 sequences are LNHDA and SQIVND (reference sequence). In DNA form, the CDR3 reads TGTGCCAGTAGTATTCTCGCAGGGGGCGGCTACACCTTC. Protein sequence: CASSILAGGGYTF.

The rearrangement joins TRBV19 to TRBJ2-1; D tentatively fits TRBD1 or TRBD2 (5 bases each). The CDR3 spans 18 residues. The germline V and J ends were trimmed by 0 bases and 1 base, with 16 bases remaining between them. Per germline, CDR1 LNHDA and CDR2 SQIVND (reference sequence). CDR3 sequence (DNA): TGTGCCAGTAGTATAGATCTACCCGGGACCGATTCCTACAATGAGCAGTTCTTC. It yields the protein CASSIDLPGTDSYNEQFF. Full variable domain (remainder filled in from reference TRBV19 and TRBJ2-1): DGGITQSPKYLFRKEGQNVTLSCEQNLNHDAMYWYRQDPGQGLRLIYYSQIVNDFQKGDIAEGYSVSREKKESFPLTVTSAQKNPTAFYLCASSIDLPGTDSYNEQFFGPGTRLTVL.

The V call is TRBV7-8, the J call TRBJ2-1, with 7 bases that match TRBD2. Trimming removed 5 bases from V and 9 bases from J; junction bases left unmatched: 10. Germline CDR1 reads SGHVS; CDR2 reads FQNEAQ. The CDR3 is 14 residues long. This CDR3 is CASSTQRTSFEQFF. CDR3 nucleotide sequence: TGTGCCAGCAGCACACAACGGACTAGTTTTGAGCAGTTCTTC.

The J gene is TRBJ1-2, the V gene TRBV6-6, with TRBD1 matching over 8 bases. Looked up from germline, CDR1 is MNHNY and CDR2 is SVGAGI (reference sequence). This CDR3 has 15 amino acids. The J segment lost 4 bases and the V segment lost 4 bases, leaving 8 bases of the junction unmatched. The DNA of the CDR3 is TGTGCCAGCAGTTCTTTCGGACAGGGTGGCTATGGCTACACCTTC. Translating gives CASSSFGQGGYGYTF.